The next 20 T cell receptor beta chains were all read from a single sample in a study of cytomegalovirus exposure and HLA in healthy donors. It was with 60 Vbeta and 13 Jbeta primers that the PCR ran. The method was immunoSEQ multiplex PCR; TCRdb's version includes in-frame clones alone and lacks a portion of them. The sample holds about 120,000 clones, 81% seen once. Source material: PBMCs. These receptors all come from a young woman in good health and CMV-seronegative.

The V and J genes are TRBV18 and TRBJ1-1, with 8 bases that match TRBD1. This CDR3 is built from 16 residues. With V trimmed by 2 bases and J by 0 bases, 5 bases remained unmatched. The germline CDR1 and CDR2 sequences are KGHSH and LQKENI. CDR3 residues: CASSPWRQGMNTEAFF. CDR3 bases: TGTGCCAGCTCACCATGGAGACAGGGGATGAACACTGAAGCTTTCTTT.

Here the CDR3 reads CASSLEDRAGNTGELFF. In nucleotides, the CDR3 is TGTGCCAGCAGTTTAGAGGACAGGGCGGGGAACACCGGGGAGCTGTTTTTT. The chain employs TRBV28 and TRBJ2-2, with TRBD1 matching 8 bases. There are 17 residues in the CDR3. Per the germline V gene, CDR1 is MDHEN and CDR2 is SYDVKM. V trimming: 2 bases; J trimming: 1 base; junction bases outside the gene matches: 6.

The chain is built from TRBV19 and TRBJ1-5, with D possibly TRBD1 on 6 matching bases. In germline, CDR1 is LNHDA, CDR2 SQIVND (reference sequence). The CDR3 runs to 15 residues. The V gene lost 3 bases and the J gene lost 4 bases, with 13 bases spanning the gap. The CDR3 DNA is TGTGCCAGTAGTATGGTTCCAGGGGAGAATCAGCCCCAGCATTTT. It specifies CASSMVPGENQPQHF.

This clone appeared a single time. V gene TRBV4-2 combines with J gene TRBJ2-7, with unresolved D. Trimming shortened V by 5 bases and J by 3 bases, and 14 bases separated the two germline ends. The length of the CDR3 is 14 residues. Germline V lookup: CDR1 LGHNA, CDR2 YNFKEQ. CDR3 loop: CASSSSVPYYEQYF. CDR3 in DNA: TGTGCCAGCAGCTCCAGCGTTCCCTACTACGAGCAGTACTTC.

The rearrangement uses TRBV28 and TRBJ1-2, with a tentative D call TRBD1 (5 bases). Germline CDR1 MDHEN, CDR2 SYDVKM. Trimming took 6 bases from V and 5 from J, leaving 13 bases between them. This CDR3 comprises 13 residues. The CDR3 DNA is TGTGCCAGCAGACCTTCGGGGGGGTATGGCTACACCTTC. Translation gives CASRPSGGYGYTF.

The chain joins TRBV28 to TRBJ2-7; 8 nucleotides agree with TRBD2. V gave up 8 bases and J gave up 2 bases; unmatched junction bases: 8. This CDR3 contains 14 residues. CDR1 MDHEN and CDR2 SYDVKM come from the germline V gene. Here the CDR3 reads CASRPSGQTYEQYF. CDR3 nucleotide sequence: TGTGCCAGCCGTCCTAGCGGGCAGACCTACGAGCAGTACTTC.

This chain connects TRBV2 to TRBJ1-5; no definite D call. CDR1 and CDR2 (germline): SNHLY, FYNNEI. The CDR3 spans 15 residues. V was trimmed by 2 bases and J by 3 bases, leaving 11 bases between them. The DNA for the CDR3 is TGTGCCAGCAGTGAAAATACAACACCCAATCAGCCCCAGCATTTT. Residues: CASSENTTPNQPQHF.

The chain couples TRBV4-1 to TRBJ2-5; TRBD2 aligns across 10 bases. Unmatched junction bases numbered 15, after V lost 3 bases and J lost 5 bases. The V gene's germline CDR1 is MGHRA and CDR2 YSYEKL. This CDR3 region has 18 residues. DNA of the CDR3: TGCGCCAGCAGCCAGGCCGTTACAGGGGCAGCGGGAGGGGAGACCCAGTACTTC. Its translation is CASSQAVTGAAGGETQYF.

The chain employs TRBV7-2 and TRBJ2-7, with TRBD2 matching over 15 bases. This CDR3 region has 18 residues. V shed 1 base and J 0 bases; nucleotides not matched to a gene: 4. CDR1 SGHTA and CDR2 FQGNSA come from the germline V gene. As DNA, the CDR3 is TGTGCCAGCAGCTTAGTGGGACTAGCGGGAGGTAACTCCTACGAGCAGTACTTC. Translation gives CASSLVGLAGGNSYEQYF.

The chain combines TRBV28 with TRBJ2-1; 16 bases align to TRBD2. This CDR3 is 17 amino acids long. Germline loops: CDR1 MDHEN, CDR2 SYDVKM. V dropped 3 bases and J dropped 7; count of bases not matched to a gene: 6. CDR3 nucleotide sequence: TGTGCCAGCAGTTTGTCGGGACTAGCGGGAGGGCTGAATGAGCAGTTCTTC. This translates into CASSLSGLAGGLNEQFF.

This clone was seen once. This sequence joins TRBV1 and TRBJ2-5; no DNA check was done on the table's D call, TRBD2. TRBV1 is termed a pseudogene. CDR3 length: 16 amino acids. The CDR3 region has the DNA TGCACCAGCAGCCAAGGGAGGGGAGAGTACCAAGAGACCCAGTACTTC. This translates into CTSSQGRGEYQETQYF.

V is TRBV19 and J is TRBJ2-3; TRBD2 might be the D (6 bases). CDR1 and CDR2 (germline): LNHDA, SQIVND (reference sequence). V was cut by 5 bases and J by 9 bases, with 18 bases left in between. CDR3 size: 14 residues. CDR3 in DNA: TGTGCCAGTAGTCCACAGACGGACCGGGGGACGCAGTATTTT. Encoded protein: CASSPQTDRGTQYF. The entire variable domain, with the rest obtained from reference TRBV19 and TRBJ2-3, is as follows: DGGITQSPKYLFRKEGQNVTLSCEQNLNHDAMYWYRQDPGQGLRLIYYSQIVNDFQKGDIAEGYSVSREKKESFPLTVTSAQKNPTAFYLCASSPQTDRGTQYFGPGTRLTVL.

The rearrangement joins TRBV7-2 to TRBJ2-6, with TRBD2 matching over 10 bases. The CDR3 runs 18 residues. Germline V gene lookup returns CDR1 SGHTA and CDR2 FQGNSA. V was pared by 5 bases and J by 4 bases, with 11 bases of the junction left unmatched. For the CDR3, the DNA is TGTGCCAGCAGCGTCCATCTAGCGGGAGTAGAAGGGGCCAACGTCCTGACTTTC. Protein sequence: CASSVHLAGVEGANVLTF.

V gene TRBV5-1 combines with J gene TRBJ2-1, with TRBD2 matching 7 bases. CDR1 is SGHRS, CDR2 YFSETQ, per germline. This CDR3 contains 17 residues. V gave up 0 bases and J gave up 0 bases; unmatched junction bases: 6. The CDR3 spells CASSLEASGTSYNEQFF. The CDR3 DNA reads as TGCGCCAGCAGCTTGGAGGCTAGCGGAACCTCCTACAATGAGCAGTTCTTC.

This clone was observed once. The chain employs TRBV6-5 and TRBJ2-5; D is unclear. Deletions cut 5 bases from V and 1 base from J, with 8 bases between. Germline loops: CDR1 MNHEY, CDR2 SVGAGI. The CDR3 length is 13 residues. As DNA, the CDR3 is TGTGCCAGCAGTGGTGGGCGCCAAGAGACCCAGTACTTC. Translation: CASSGGRQETQYF.

The rearrangement joins TRBV5-6 to TRBJ2-5, with 12 bases matching TRBD2. The J segment lost 5 bases and the V segment lost 4 bases, leaving 12 bases of the junction unmatched. Looked up from germline, CDR1 is SGHDT and CDR2 is YYEEEE. This CDR3 is 17 amino acids long. CDR3 coding DNA: TGTGCCAGCAGCCGGATGGCTAGCGGGAGGGACGGGGAGACCCAGTACTTC. It specifies CASSRMASGRDGETQYF.

This chain connects TRBV4-1 to TRBJ2-7; weak D call: TRBD2 (6 bases). Germline V lookup: CDR1 MGHRA, CDR2 YSYEKL. The germline V and J ends were trimmed by 1 base and 2 bases, with 6 bases remaining between them. The CDR3 totals 13 residues. For the CDR3, the DNA is TGCGCCAGCAGCCAAGGCGGGACCTACGAGCAGTACTTC. Residues: CASSQGGTYEQYF.

This chain uses TRBV9 with TRBJ2-5; a possible D gene is TRBD2 (5 bases). V was shortened by 0 bases and J by 5 bases, with 11 bases between the two germline ends. CDR3 length: 14 residues. The germline gives CDR1 SGDLS, CDR2 YYNGEE. In DNA form, the CDR3 reads TGTGCCAGCAGCGTAGGAGGGTTAGAGGAGACCCAGTACTTC. Protein: CASSVGGLEETQYF.

This chain joins TRBV28 and TRBJ2-7; 10 nucleotides line up with TRBD2. Germline CDR1 MDHEN, CDR2 SYDVKM. The V segment lost 1 base and the J segment 3 bases; nucleotides outside the gene matches: 9. The CDR3 contains 17 residues. The CDR3 loop is CASSLSRTSGLLYEQYF. The CDR3 coding sequence is TGTGCCAGCAGTTTATCCCGGACTAGCGGCCTACTCTACGAGCAGTACTTC.

J is TRBJ1-1 and V is TRBV19; D call uncertain. V was pared by 6 bases and J by 5 bases, with 16 bases between. CDR3 length: 14 amino acids. Germline V lookup: CDR1 LNHDA, CDR2 SQIVND (reference sequence). The DNA of the CDR3 is TGTGCCAGTAGCCCCCTGCGTTCCGGGACTGAAGCTTTCTTT. Protein sequence: CASSPLRSGTEAFF.